This T cell receptor beta chain was recorded in a study of T cell repertoires in ileal Crohn's disease (dated by TCRdb to about 2019). A note on the overall study: Median disease duration was approximately 8 years, and 30% to 45% of patients were identified as active smokers at the time of surgery. Surgery was performed for a complication in all patients, with stricturing disease in approximately 60% and penetrating disease in roughly 40%. Roughly half of the patients were given postoperative therapy, with about 17 on anti-TNF agents and about a dozen on thiopurines. M6 samples consisted of neoterminal ileum biopsies collected during postoperative colonoscopy. TCR repertoire analysis was performed in fewer than 70 Crohn's disease patients drawn from a prospective multicentre cohort. The study ran alongside a multicentre cohort designed to identify predictors of early endoscopic recurrence after ileocolonic resection. A Rutgeerts score above i0 was used to define endoscopic postoperative recurrence. A total of around 150 mucosal samples from some 60 patients were sequenced, with samples obtained at several locations on the surgical specimen and at postoperative endoscopy.

The junction shows trimming of 3 bases on V and 8 bases on J, and the gene matches do not reach 7 bases of it. The cysteine opens and the phenylalanine closes a CDR3 of 15 amino acids. Here the CDR3 DNA is all that survives: 45 bases in frame from base 1. CDR1 MNHNS and CDR2 SASEGT are derived from the germline V gene. General conclusions and limits of the study: A significantly higher proportion of clonal expansions was observed in active smokers at surgery than in non-smokers (approximately 26% vs 20%, p=0.02). Endoscopic recurrence was linked to a higher percentage of high-frequency clones at surgery, and recurrence occurred in every patient whose clonality exceeded 26.8% (18/57). The timing of postoperative endoscopy varied within the first year after surgery, and the median delay was 6.9 months. Mucosal CD4 and CD8 T cells were sorted and sequenced only in a subgroup of patients, the size of which was not stated. Compared with CD4 T cells, sorted CD8 T cells contained more high-frequency clones, which suggests that the mucosal expansions were mostly CD8.

In the case of this clone: This receptor's antigen is unknown. No clone much larger than this one lies a single base away; base qualities are absent.

Explained via the paper, the time point label denotes: neoterminal ileum biopsy at postoperative endoscopy, about 6 months after surgery. Eligible patients were adults with ileal or ileocolonic Crohn's disease who had an indication for ileocolonic resection. Whole ileal mucosal biopsies were stored frozen at -80°C before DNA extraction. A TRizol-based method was used to extract genomic DNA from the frozen whole biopsies, and the DNA was quantified with a NanoDrop 2000 spectrophotometer. About 500 nanograms of biopsy DNA per sample were submitted for commercial TCRB immunosequencing. Adaptive Biotechnology amplified CDR3 regions from genomic DNA with a two-step multiplex PCR that controlled for amplification bias. Primers for every V and J gene segment were used in the first PCR, and barcodes and Illumina adapters were added in the second PCR. An Illumina instrument was used to sequence the CDR3 libraries. In the authors' own workflow: The analysis drew on both the pipelines supplied by the vendor and custom analysis of the raw data in R/Bioconductor running R version 3.3.0. Clonality, which ranges from 0 to 1, was calculated as the inverse of the normalised Shannon entropy across all productive clones. High-frequency clones were defined as the share of the repertoire taken up by the top 100 clones, keeping only clones that passed a 95% confidence test. Repertoire diversity was measured with the Simpson index, and overlap between samples was measured with the Morisita-Horn index. Entries here come from immuneACCESS through TCRdb and include only in-frame sequences with V and J called. Some clones fail to appear in such tables; in the studies checked, an unresolved V gene covers under half of the shortfall, and the cause of the remainder is unknown. The V and J calls and clone size are taken from that table; D and trimming were inferred from the DNA. The sample data list around 4,200 clones, and 70% to 85% of these were observed just once. The ten largest clones capture roughly 4% of the sample.

Sequencing was carried out using ileal tissue. The rearrangement joined TRBV6-1 to TRBJ2-1; a stretch of 10 junction bases matches TRBD2. The clonotype comes from an adult with Crohn's disease. The CDR3 sequence is CASSELERGGDEQFF. The DNA sequence is given as TGTGCCAGCAGTGAGTTAGAGCGGGGGGGAGATGAGCAGTTCTTC.